This T cell receptor (beta chain) comes out of a study of cytomegalovirus exposure and HLA in healthy donors. Use of 60 Vbeta and 13 Jbeta primers characterized the PCR. Some clones are missing from TCRdb's copy, which holds only in-frame ones; the method was immunoSEQ multiplex PCR. The sample records roughly 160,000 clones, around 83% being singletons. Points from the study as a whole: The HLA-A and HLA-B alleles of most subjects were reportedly predicted accurately from TCR beta sequences. Later analysis reportedly placed an Asian-associated ancestry cluster below the roughly 640-donor mean in N-insertions.

Notes on this clone: The antigen is not known.

The V gene lost 9 bases and the J gene lost 0 bases, with 12 bases spanning the gap. Germline values: CDR1 LNHDA, CDR2 SQIVND (reference sequence). The CDR3 loop spans 14 amino acids. The sequence was collected from a male donor in good health and CMV-seropositive. This chain links TRBV19 with TRBJ1-5; no reliable D call. The source material was PBMCs. CDR3 in DNA: TGTGCCAGCAGTGACACGATTAGCAATCAGCCCCAGCATTTT. Its translation: CASSDTISNQPQHF.